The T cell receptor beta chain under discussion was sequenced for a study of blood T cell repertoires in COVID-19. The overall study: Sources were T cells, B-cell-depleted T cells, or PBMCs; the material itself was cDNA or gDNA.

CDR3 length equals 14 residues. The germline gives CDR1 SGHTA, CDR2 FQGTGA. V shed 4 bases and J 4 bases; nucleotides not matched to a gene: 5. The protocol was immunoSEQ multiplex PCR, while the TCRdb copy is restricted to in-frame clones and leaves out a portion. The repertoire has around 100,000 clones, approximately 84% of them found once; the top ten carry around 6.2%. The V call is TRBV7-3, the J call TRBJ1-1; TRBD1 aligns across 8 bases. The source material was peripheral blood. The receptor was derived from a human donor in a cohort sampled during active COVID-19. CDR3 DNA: TGTGCCAGCAGCTGGACAGGGTCGGGCACTGAAGCTTTCTTT. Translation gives CASSWTGSGTEAFF.